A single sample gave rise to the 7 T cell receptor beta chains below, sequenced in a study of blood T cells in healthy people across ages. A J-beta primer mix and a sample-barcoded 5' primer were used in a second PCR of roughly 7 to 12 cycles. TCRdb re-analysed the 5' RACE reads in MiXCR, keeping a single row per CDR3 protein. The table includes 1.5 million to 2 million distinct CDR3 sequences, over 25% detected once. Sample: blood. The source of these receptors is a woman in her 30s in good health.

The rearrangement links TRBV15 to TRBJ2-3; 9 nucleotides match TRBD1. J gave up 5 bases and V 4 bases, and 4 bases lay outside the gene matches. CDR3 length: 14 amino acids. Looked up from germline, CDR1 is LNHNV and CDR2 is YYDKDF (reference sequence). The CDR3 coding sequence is TGTGCCACCAGCATCCTGGACAGGGGAGATACGCAGTATTTT. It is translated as CATSILDRGDTQYF. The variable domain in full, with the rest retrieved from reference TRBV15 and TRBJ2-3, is DAMVIQNPRYQVTQFGKPVTLSCSQTLNHNVMYWYQQKSSQAPKLLFHYYDKDFNNEADTPDNFQSRRPNTSFCFLDIRSPGLGDTAMYLCATSILDRGDTQYFGPGTRLTVL.

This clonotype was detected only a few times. CDR3 DNA: TGCGCCAGCAGTCAATCGGGGATGAACACTGAAGCTTTCTTT. Translated, it gives CASSQSGMNTEAFF. The chain is built from TRBV5-1 and TRBJ1-1, with D unclear. This CDR3 contains 14 residues. The germline V gene encodes CDR1 SGHRS and CDR2 YFSETQ. V was trimmed by 5 bases and J by 0 bases, leaving 11 bases between them.

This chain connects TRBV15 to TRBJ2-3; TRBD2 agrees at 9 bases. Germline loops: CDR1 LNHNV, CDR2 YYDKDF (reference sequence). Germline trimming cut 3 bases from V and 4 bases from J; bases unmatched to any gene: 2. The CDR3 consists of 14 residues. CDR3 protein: CATSSSGGADTQYF. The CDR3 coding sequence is TGTGCCACCAGCAGTAGCGGGGGAGCAGATACGCAGTATTTT. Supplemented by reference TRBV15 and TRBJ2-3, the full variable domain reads DAMVIQNPRYQVTQFGKPVTLSCSQTLNHNVMYWYQQKSSQAPKLLFHYYDKDFNNEADTPDNFQSRRPNTSFCFLDIRSPGLGDTAMYLCATSSSGGADTQYFGPGTRLTVL.

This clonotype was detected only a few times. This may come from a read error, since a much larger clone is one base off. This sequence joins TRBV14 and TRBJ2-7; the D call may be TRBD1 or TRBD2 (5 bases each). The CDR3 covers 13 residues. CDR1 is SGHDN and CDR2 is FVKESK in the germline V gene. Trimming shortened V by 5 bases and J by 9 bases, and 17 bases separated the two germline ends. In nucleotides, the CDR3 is TGTGCCAGCAGCGGGGACGGTCTACGTCGGCAGTACTTC. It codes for CASSGDGLRRQYF.

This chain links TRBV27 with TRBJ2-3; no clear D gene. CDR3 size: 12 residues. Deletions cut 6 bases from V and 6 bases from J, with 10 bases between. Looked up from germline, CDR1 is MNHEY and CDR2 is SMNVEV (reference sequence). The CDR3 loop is CASRTKWDTQYF. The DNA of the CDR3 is TGTGCCAGCAGGACGAAGTGGGATACGCAGTATTTT.

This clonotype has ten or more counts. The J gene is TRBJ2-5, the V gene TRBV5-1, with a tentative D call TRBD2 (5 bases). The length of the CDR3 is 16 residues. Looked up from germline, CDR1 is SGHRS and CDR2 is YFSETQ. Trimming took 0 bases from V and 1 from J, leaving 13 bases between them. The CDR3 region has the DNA TGCGCCAGCAGCTTGGGGTACTCAGCGGCCCAAGAGACCCAGTACTTC. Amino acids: CASSLGYSAAQETQYF.

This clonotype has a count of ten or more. The CDR3 DNA reads as TGCAGTGTTAGGGCTAGCGGGGGCGGGCACTACGAGCAGTACTTC. It translates to CSVRASGGGHYEQYF. The gene calls are TRBV20-1 and TRBJ2-7; 10 bases are a match to TRBD2. Trimming at V came to 7 bases and at J to 3 bases, leaving 12 bases not matched to a gene. CDR1 DFQATT and CDR2 SNEGSKA come from the germline V gene (reference sequence). The CDR3 covers 15 residues.